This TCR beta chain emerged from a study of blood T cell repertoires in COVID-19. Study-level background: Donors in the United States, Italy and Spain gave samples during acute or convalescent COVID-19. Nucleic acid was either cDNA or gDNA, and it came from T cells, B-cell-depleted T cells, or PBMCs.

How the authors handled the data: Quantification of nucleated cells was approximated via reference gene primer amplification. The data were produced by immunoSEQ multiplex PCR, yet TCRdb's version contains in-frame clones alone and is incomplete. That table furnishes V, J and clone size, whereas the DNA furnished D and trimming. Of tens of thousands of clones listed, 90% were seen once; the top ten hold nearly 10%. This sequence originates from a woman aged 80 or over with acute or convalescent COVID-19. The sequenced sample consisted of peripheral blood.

For the CDR3, the DNA is TGTGCCAGCAGCTTATTAGGGGACACTGAAGCTTTCTTT. Translating it yields CASSLLGDTEAFF. The genes are TRBV7-2 and TRBJ1-1; weak D call: TRBD1 (5 bases). The germline V gene encodes CDR1 SGHTA and CDR2 FQGNSA. The CDR3 runs to 13 residues. Trimming pared 2 bases from V and 3 bases from J, leaving 7 bases between. The variable domain in full, completed from reference TRBV7-2 and TRBJ1-1, reads GAGVSQSPSNKVTEKGKDVELRCDPISGHTALYWYRQSLGQGLEFLIYFQGNSAPDKSGLPSDRFSAERTGGSVSTLTIQRTQQEDSAVYLCASSLLGDTEAFFGQGTRLTVV.